This entry is about one T cell receptor (beta chain). These data belong to a study of technical replicates of blood from a handful of donors. The assay was immunoSEQ multiplex PCR, and TCRdb's table has in-frame clones only and misses some. Of about 88,000 clones listed, less than 95% are singletons. The CDR3 covers 14 residues. CDR1 and CDR2 from the germline V gene are WSHSY and SAAADI. Trimming removed 8 bases from V and 4 bases from J; junction bases left unmatched: 8. Material: T cells isolated from PBMCs. This TCR was sampled from a human donor in good health. The chain has TRBV10-2 and TRBJ2-5; 9 nucleotides match TRBD2. The CDR3 DNA sequence: TGCGCCAGCCATTTGACTAGCGGTGCAGAGACCCAGTACTTC. It specifies CASHLTSGAETQYF.